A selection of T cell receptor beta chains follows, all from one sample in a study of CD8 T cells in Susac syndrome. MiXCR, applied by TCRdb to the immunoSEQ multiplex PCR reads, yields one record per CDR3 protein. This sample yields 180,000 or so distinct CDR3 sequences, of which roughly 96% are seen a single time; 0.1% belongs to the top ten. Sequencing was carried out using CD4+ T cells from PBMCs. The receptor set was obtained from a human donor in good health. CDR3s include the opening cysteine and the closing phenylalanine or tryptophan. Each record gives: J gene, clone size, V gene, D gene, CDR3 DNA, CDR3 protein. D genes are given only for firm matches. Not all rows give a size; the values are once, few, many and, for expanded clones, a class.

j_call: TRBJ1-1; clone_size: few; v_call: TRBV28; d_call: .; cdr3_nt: TGTGCCAGCAGTTTACGACAGCTGAACACTGAAGCTTTCTTT; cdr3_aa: CASSLRQLNTEAFF
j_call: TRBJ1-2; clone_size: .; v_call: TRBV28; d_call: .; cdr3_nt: TGTGCCAGCAGTCCAGGGGTATTGCTGGGTGGCTACACCTTC; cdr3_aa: CASSPGVLLGGYTF
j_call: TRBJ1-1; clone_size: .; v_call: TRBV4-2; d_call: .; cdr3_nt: TGTGCCAGCAGCCAAGGGGGTGGCGAGACAGACACTGAAGCTTTCTTT; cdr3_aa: CASSQGGGETDTEAFF
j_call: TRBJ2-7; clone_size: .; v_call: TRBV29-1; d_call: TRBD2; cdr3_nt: TGCAGCGTAGAGACCACCGGCGGGGGAGTTGGGCAGTACTTC; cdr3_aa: CSVETTGGGVGQYF
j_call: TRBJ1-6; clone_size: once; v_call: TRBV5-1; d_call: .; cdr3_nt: TGCGCCAGCAGCCACTCCCCTATAAATTCACCCCTCCACTTT; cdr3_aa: CASSHSPINSPLHF
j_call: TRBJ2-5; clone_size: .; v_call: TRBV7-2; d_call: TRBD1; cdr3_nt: TGTGCCAGCAGCTTTCAGGGGGTGAGAGAGACCCAGTACTTC; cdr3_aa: CASSFQGVRETQYF
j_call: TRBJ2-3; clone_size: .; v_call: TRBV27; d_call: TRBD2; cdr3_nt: TGTGCCAGCAGTTCGTACATTGGGCGGGAGGGAGATACGCAGTATTTT; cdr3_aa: CASSSYIGREGDTQYF
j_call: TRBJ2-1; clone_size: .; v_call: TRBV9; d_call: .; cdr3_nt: TGTGCCAGCAGCCCCGACAGTAGTCTAATCTATGAGCAGTTCTTC; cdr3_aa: CASSPDSSLIYEQFF
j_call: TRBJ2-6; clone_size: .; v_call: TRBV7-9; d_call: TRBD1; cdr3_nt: TGTGCCAGCAGCCAGGAACAGGGGGCGGGACCTGGGGCCAACGTCCTGACTTTC; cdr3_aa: CASSQEQGAGPGANVLTF
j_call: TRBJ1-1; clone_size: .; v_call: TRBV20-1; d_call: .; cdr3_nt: TGCAGTGCTAGAGCACCGAGTCGGGACACTGAAGCTTTCTTT; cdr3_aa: CSARAPSRDTEAFF
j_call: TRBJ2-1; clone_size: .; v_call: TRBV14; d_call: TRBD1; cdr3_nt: TGTGCCAGCAGAGGACAGGGGGACAATGAGCAGTTCTTC; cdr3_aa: CASRGQGDNEQFF
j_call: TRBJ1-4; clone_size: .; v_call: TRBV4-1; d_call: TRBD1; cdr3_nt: TGCGCCAGCGCTAATATACAGGGGGAAGGTGAAAAACTGTTTTTT; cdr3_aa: CASANIQGEGEKLFF
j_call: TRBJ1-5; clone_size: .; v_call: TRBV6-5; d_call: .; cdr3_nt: TGTGCCAGCAGGTATACCCGGACGGATTATAGCAATCAGCCCCAGCATTTT; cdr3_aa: CASRYTRTDYSNQPQHF
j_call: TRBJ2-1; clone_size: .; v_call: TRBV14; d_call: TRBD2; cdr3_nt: TGTGCCAGCAGCCAAGCCAGCGGGAGTGATGAGCAGTTCTTC; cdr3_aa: CASSQASGSDEQFF
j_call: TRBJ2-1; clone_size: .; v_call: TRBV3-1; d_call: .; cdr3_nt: TGTGCCAGCAGCCCACCGGGAGACCTCAATGAGCAGTTCTTC; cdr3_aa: CASSPPGDLNEQFF
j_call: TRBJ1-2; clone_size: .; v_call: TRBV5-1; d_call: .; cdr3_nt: TGCGCCAGCGATCCTGACGGATCCCAAAGCTATGGCTACACCTTC; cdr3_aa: CASDPDGSQSYGYTF
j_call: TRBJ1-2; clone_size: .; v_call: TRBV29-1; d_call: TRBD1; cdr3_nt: TGCAGCGTTGTTGAGGTTAAAGGGACAGGGAGGTATGGCTACACCTTC; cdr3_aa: CSVVEVKGTGRYGYTF
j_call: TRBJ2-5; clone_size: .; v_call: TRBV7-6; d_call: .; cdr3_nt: TGTGCCAGCAGCTTAGTGAGGTCAGGGAAAGAGACCCAGTACTTC; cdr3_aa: CASSLVRSGKETQYF
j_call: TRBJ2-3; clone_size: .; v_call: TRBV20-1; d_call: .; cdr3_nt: TGCAGTGGATACAGGGCGGGCACAGATACGCAGTATTTT; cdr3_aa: CSGYRAGTDTQYF
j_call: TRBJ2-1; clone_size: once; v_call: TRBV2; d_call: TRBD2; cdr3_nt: TGTGCCAGCAGTGAAGCGCGAACGGGGGGGAATGAGCAGTTCTTC; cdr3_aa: CASSEARTGGNEQFF
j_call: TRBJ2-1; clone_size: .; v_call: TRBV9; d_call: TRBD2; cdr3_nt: TGTGCCAGCAGCGTTGAAGGACTAGCGGGAGGCCATGAGCAGTTCTTC; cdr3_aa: CASSVEGLAGGHEQFF
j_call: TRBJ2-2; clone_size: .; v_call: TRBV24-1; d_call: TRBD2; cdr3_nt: TGTGCCACCAGTCCTAGCGGGAGACGGGCCGGGGAGCTGTTTTTT; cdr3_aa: CATSPSGRRAGELFF
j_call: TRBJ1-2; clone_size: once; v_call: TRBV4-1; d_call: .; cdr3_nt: TGCGCCAGCAGCCAAGTATTGCAGGCCTATGGCTACACCTTC; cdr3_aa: CASSQVLQAYGYTF
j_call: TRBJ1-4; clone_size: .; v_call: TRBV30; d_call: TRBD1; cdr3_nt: TGTGCCTGGAGTGTAGAGTTCGCAGGGGGCGAAAAACTGTTTTTT; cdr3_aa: CAWSVEFAGGEKLFF
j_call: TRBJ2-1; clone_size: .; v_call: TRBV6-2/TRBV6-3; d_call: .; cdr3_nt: TGTGCCAGCAGACCCGGACGCCTCAATGAGCAGTTCTTC; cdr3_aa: CASRPGRLNEQFF
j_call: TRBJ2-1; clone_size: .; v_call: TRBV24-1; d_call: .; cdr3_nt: TGTGCCACGGATCCGGGGTACAATGAGCAGTTCTTC; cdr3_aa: CATDPGYNEQFF
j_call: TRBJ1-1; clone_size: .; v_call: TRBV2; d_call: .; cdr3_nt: TGTGCCAGCAATTCTCGGTTTTCTGACACTGAAGCTTTCTTT; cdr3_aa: CASNSRFSDTEAFF
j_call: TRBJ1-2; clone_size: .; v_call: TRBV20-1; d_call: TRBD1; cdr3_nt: TGCAGTGTCTGGACAGGGATTTATGGCTACACCTTC; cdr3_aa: CSVWTGIYGYTF
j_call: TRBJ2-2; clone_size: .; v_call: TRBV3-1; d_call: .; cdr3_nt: TGTGCCAGCAGCCAACCGGGATCCACCGGGGAGCTGTTTTTT; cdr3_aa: CASSQPGSTGELFF
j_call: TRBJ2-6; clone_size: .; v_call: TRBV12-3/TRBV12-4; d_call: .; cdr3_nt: TGTGCCAGCATCCCAGGGGCCAACGTCCTGACTTTC; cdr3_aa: CASIPGANVLTF
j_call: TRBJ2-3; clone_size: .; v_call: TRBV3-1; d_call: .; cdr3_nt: TGTGCCAGCAGCCACGCTGGCAGCGGGTGGCAGGATACGCAGTATTTT; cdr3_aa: CASSHAGSGWQDTQYF
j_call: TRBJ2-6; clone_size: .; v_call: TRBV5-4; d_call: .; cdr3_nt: TGTGCCAGCAGCTCGCAGAGCTCTGGGGCCAACGTCCTGACTTTC; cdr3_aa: CASSSQSSGANVLTF
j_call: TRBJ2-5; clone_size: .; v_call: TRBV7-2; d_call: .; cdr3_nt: TGTGCCAGCAGCTTGGGCTGGCAAGAGACCCAGTACTTC; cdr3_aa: CASSLGWQETQYF
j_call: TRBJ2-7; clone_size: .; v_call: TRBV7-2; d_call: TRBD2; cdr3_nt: TGTGCCAGCAGCGCCGAGCGGGGGCCTTCCTACGAGCAGTACTTC; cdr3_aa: CASSAERGPSYEQYF
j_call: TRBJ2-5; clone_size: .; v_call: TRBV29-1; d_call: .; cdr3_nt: TGCAGCGTTGATCCAAGGGAAGAGACCCAGTACTTC; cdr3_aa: CSVDPREETQYF
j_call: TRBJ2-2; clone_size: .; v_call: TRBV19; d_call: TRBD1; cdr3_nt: TGTGCCAGTAGTAGGGGACAGGCCGGGGAGCTGTTTTTT; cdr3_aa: CASSRGQAGELFF
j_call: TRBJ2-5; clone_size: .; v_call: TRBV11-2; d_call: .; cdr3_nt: TGTGCCAGCAGCTCAAGTTCGGGGAGTAGTGAGACCCAGTACTTC; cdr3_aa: CASSSSSGSSETQYF
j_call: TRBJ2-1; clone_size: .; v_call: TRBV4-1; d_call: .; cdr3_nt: TGCGCCAGCAGCCAAGATGAGGCTGCCCCTCAGAATGAGCAGTTCTTC; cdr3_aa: CASSQDEAAPQNEQFF
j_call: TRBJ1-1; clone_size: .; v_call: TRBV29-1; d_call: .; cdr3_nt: TGCAGCACAGGTTTCGGGAACACTGAAGCTTTCTTT; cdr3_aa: CSTGFGNTEAFF
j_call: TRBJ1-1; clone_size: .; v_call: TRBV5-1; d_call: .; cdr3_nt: TGCGCCAGCAGCCCGAGACCGGGACAATCAGCTTTCTTT; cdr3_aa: CASSPRPGQSAFF
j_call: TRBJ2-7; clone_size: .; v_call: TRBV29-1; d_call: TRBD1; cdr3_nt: TGCAGCGTTGAATCGGGACAGGGTTACGAGCAGTACTTC; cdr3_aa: CSVESGQGYEQYF
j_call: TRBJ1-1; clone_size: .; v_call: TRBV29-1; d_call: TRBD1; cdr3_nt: TGCAGCGTGAACAGGGGCGACACTGAAGCTTTCTTT; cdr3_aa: CSVNRGDTEAFF
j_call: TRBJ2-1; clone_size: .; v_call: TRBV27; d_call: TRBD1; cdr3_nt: TGTGCCAGCAGTGCGGACAGGCGAACCTACAATGAGCAGTTCTTC; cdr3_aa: CASSADRRTYNEQFF